The sample holds a few counts of the clone carrying this T cell receptor beta chain. Its antigen remains unidentified. Looked up from germline, CDR1 is SQVTM and CDR2 is ANQGSEA. V lost 4 bases and J lost 4; bases outside the gene matches: 8. This CDR3 is 15 amino acids long. TCRdb re-derived calls from the 5' RACE reads in MiXCR, one entry per CDR3 protein. The sample consists of more than 400,000 distinct CDR3 sequences, over 12% of them appearing once. The entry originates in a study of identical twins. Study-wide points: Part of the zero-insertion signal could reflect confounding by invariant MAIT and iNKT cells.

The data also belong to a second study, concerning yellow fever vaccine responses in identical twins.

The clonotype was recovered from a young woman in good health. The sequencing sample was made of CD4+ T cells sorted from blood. V and J are TRBV29-1 and TRBJ2-1; 9 nucleotides match TRBD2. CDR3 amino acids: CSVGPPAGGYNEQFF. Here the CDR3 DNA reads TGCAGCGTTGGCCCCCCAGCGGGAGGTTACAATGAGCAGTTCTTC.